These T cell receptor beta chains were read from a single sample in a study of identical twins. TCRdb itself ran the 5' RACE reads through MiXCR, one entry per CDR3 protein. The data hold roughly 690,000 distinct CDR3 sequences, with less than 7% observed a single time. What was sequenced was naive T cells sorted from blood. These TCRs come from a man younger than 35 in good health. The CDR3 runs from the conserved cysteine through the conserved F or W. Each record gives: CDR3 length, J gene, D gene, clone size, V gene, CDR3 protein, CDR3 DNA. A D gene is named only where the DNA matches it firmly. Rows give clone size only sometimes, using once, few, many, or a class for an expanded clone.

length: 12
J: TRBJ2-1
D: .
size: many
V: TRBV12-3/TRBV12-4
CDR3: CASSWMINEQFF
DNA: TGTGCCAGCAGTTGGATGATAAATGAGCAGTTCTTC

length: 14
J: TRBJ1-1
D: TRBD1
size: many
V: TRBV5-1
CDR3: CASSSLDRGTEAFF
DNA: TGCGCCAGCAGCTCCCTGGACAGGGGCACTGAAGCTTTCTTT

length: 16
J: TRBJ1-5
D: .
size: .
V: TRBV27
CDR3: CASSLRWLHSNQPQHF
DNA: TGTGCCAGCAGTTTAAGGTGGCTCCATAGCAATCAGCCCCAGCATTTT

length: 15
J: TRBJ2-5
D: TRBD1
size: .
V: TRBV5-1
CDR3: CASSLDVRGPETQYF
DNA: TGCGCCAGCAGCTTGGACGTCAGGGGGCCAGAGACCCAGTACTTC

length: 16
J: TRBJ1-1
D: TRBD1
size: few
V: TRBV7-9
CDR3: CASSLGDRGGNTEAFF
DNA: TGTGCCAGCAGCTTAGGGGACAGGGGTGGAAACACTGAAGCTTTCTTT

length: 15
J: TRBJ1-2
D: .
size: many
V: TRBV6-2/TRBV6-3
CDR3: CASGRSGTIEYGYTF
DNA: TGTGCCAGCGGACGTTCCGGGACGATCGAATATGGCTACACCTTC

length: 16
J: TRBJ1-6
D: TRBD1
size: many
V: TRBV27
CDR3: CASSSRTGSYNSPLHF
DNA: TGTGCCAGCAGTTCAAGGACAGGGAGTTATAATTCACCCCTCCACTTT

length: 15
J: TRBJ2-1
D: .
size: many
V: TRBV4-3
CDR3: CASSQVGDLYNEQFF
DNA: TGCGCCAGCAGCCAAGTCGGGGACTTGTACAATGAGCAGTTCTTC

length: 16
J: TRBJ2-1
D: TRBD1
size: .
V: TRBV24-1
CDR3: CATSETGTGVHNEQFF
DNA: TGTGCCACCAGTGAAACCGGGACAGGGGTCCACAATGAGCAGTTCTTC

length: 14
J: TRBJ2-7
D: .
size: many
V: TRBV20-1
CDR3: CSASGASESYEQYF
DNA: TGCAGTGCCTCGGGGGCTAGTGAATCCTACGAGCAGTACTTC

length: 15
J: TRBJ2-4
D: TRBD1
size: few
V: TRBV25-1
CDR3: CASSAIDRDGDIQYF
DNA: TGTGCCAGCAGTGCCATTGACAGGGACGGGGACATTCAGTACTTC

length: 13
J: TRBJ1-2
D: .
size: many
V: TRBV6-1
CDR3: CASRAGTGYGYTF
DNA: TGTGCCAGCAGGGCCGGGACGGGTTATGGCTACACCTTC

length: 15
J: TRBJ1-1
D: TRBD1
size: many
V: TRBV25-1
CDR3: CASTETGAVNTEAFF
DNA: TGTGCCAGCACCGAGACAGGGGCTGTAAACACTGAAGCTTTCTTT

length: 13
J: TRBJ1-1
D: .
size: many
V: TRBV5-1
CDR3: CASSLGAGMEAFF
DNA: TGCGCCAGCAGCTTGGGGGCAGGGATGGAAGCTTTCTTT

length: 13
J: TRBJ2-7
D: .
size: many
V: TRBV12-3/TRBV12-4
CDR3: CASRLGGGYEQYF
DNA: TGTGCCAGCAGACTGGGAGGGGGGTACGAGCAGTACTTC

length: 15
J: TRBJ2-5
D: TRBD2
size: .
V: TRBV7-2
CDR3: CASSRTGGGQETQYF
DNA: TGTGCCAGCAGCCGAACGGGGGGTGGCCAAGAGACCCAGTACTTC

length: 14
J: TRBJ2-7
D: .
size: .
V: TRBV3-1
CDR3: CASSQVSLGDEQYF
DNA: TGTGCCAGCAGCCAAGTCTCGCTGGGGGACGAGCAGTACTTC

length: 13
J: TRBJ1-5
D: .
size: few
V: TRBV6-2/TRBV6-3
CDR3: CASSYSVDQPQHF
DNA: TGTGCCAGCAGTTACTCGGTGGATCAGCCCCAGCATTTT

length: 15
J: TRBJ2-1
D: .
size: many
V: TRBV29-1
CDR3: CSVEDGGGSIDEQFF
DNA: TGCAGCGTTGAAGATGGGGGCGGGAGTATAGATGAGCAGTTCTTC

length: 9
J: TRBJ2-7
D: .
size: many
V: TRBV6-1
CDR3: CASSGAEYF
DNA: TGTGCCAGCAGTGGGGCCGAGTACTTC

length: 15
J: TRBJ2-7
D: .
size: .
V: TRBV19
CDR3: CASSRAGVYAYEQYF
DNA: TGTGCCAGTAGTAGGGCAGGGGTTTATGCCTACGAGCAGTACTTC

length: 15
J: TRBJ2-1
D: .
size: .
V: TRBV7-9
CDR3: CASSLSSVENNEQFF
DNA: TGTGCCAGCAGCTTATCTAGCGTCGAGAATAATGAGCAGTTCTTC

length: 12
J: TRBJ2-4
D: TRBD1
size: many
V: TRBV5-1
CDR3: CASSGDSNIQYF
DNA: TGCGCCAGCAGCGGGGACAGCAACATTCAGTACTTC

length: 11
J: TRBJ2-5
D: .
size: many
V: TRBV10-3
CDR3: CAISPGATQYF
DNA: TGTGCCATCAGCCCAGGGGCAACCCAGTACTTC

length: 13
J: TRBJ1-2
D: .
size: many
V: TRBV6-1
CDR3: CASSDAHRHGYTF
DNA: TGTGCCAGCAGTGATGCGCACAGGCATGGCTACACCTTC

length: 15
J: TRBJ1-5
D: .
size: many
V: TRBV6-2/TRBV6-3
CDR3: CASSPIGSSNQPQHF
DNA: TGTGCCAGCAGCCCAATTGGGAGTAGCAATCAGCCCCAGCATTTT

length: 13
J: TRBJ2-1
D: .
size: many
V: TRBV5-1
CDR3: CASSLRGGHEQFF
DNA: TGCGCCAGCAGCTTAAGAGGCGGGCATGAGCAGTTCTTC

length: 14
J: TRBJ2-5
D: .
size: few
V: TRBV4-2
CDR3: CASSQGGKQETQYF
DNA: TGTGCCAGCAGCCAAGGGGGTAAACAAGAGACCCAGTACTTC

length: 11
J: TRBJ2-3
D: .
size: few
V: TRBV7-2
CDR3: CASSLVGGWTF
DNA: TGTGCCAGCAGCTTAGTTGGAGGTTGGACTTTT

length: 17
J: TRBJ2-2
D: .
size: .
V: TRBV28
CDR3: CASSLWPQVSNTGELFF
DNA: TGTGCCAGCAGTTTATGGCCCCAGGTGTCCAACACCGGGGAGCTGTTTTTT

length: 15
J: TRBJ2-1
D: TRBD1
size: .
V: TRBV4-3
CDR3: CASSQETGRSNEQFF
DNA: TGCGCCAGCAGCCAAGAGACAGGGCGGTCGAATGAGCAGTTCTTC

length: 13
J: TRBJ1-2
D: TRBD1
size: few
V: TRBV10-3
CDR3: CAISSTGPHGYTF
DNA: TGTGCCATCAGCTCGACAGGGCCGCATGGCTACACCTTC

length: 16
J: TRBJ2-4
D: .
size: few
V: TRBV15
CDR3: CATSRGGTLAKNIQYF
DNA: TGTGCCACCAGCAGAGGAGGGACTTTAGCCAAAAACATTCAGTACTTC

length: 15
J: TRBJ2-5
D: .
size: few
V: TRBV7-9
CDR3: CASRDGIRGSETQYF
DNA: TGTGCCAGCAGGGACGGAATCAGGGGATCAGAGACCCAGTACTTC

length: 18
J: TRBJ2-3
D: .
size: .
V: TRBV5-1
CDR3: CASSRLFADFPSTDTQYF
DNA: TGCGCCAGCAGCCGCCTCTTCGCGGACTTTCCTAGCACAGATACGCAGTATTTT

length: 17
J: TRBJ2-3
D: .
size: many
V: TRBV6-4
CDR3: CASSPWGTRGGTDTQYF
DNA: TGTGCCAGCAGTCCATGGGGGACAAGAGGGGGCACAGATACGCAGTATTTT

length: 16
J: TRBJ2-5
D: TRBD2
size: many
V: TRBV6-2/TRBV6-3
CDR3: CASSYRTSVQKETQYF
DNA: TGTGCCAGCAGTTACCGTACTAGCGTACAGAAAGAGACCCAGTACTTC

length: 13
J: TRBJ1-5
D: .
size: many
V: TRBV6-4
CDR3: CASSGQLNQPQHF
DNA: TGTGCCAGCAGTGGACAGCTTAATCAGCCCCAGCATTTT

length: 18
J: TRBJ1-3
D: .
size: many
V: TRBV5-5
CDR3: CASSLGSEYLHSGNTIYF
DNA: TGTGCCAGCAGCTTGGGGTCGGAGTATCTTCACTCTGGAAACACCATATATTTT

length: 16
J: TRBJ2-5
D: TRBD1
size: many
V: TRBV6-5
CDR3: CASSYVPGQGKETQYF
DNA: TGTGCCAGCAGTTACGTTCCGGGACAGGGGAAAGAGACCCAGTACTTC

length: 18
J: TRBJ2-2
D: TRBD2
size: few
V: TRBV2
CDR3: CASTWGLAGGSGTGELFF
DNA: TGTGCCAGCACCTGGGGACTAGCGGGAGGTAGTGGCACCGGGGAGCTGTTTTTT

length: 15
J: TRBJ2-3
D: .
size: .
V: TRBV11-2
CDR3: CASSGGGGTLYTQYF
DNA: TGTGCCAGCAGCGGCGGGGGAGGGACACTCTATACGCAGTATTTT

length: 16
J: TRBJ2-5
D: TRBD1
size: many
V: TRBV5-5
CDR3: CASSITGTASGETQYF
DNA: TGTGCCAGCAGCATTACCGGGACAGCCAGTGGGGAGACCCAGTACTTC

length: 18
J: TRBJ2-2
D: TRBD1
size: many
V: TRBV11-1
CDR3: CASSLGTGVTPNTGELFF
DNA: TGTGCCAGCAGCTTGGGGACAGGGGTAACCCCTAACACCGGGGAGCTGTTTTTT

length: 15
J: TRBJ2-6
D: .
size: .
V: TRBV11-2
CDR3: CASSMAGSGANVLTF
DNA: TGTGCCAGCAGCATGGCGGGGTCCGGGGCCAACGTCCTGACTTTC

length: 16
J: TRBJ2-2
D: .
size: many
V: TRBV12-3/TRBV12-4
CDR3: CASSVQGTINSGELFF
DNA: TGTGCCAGCAGTGTCCAGGGGACCATTAACTCCGGGGAGCTGTTTTTT

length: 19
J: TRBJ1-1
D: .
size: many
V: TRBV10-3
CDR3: CAISEVLLEEGRMNTEAFF
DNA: TGTGCCATCAGTGAGGTTCTGTTGGAAGAGGGTAGAATGAACACTGAAGCTTTCTTT

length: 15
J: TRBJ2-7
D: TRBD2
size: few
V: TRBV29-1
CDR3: CSVCWTSGRVGEQYF
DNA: TGCAGCGTTTGCTGGACTAGCGGGAGGGTCGGCGAGCAGTACTTC

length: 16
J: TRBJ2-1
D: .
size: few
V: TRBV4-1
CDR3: CASSQPTGESYNEQFF
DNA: TGCGCCAGCAGCCAACCGACAGGAGAGTCTTACAATGAGCAGTTCTTC

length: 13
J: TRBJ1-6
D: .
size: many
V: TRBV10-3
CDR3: CAISPGTNSPLHF
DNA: TGTGCCATCAGTCCAGGAACCAATTCACCCCTCCACTTT